This entry describes one T cell receptor (beta chain). The antigen remains unidentified. This sample is drawn from a study of metastatic and nonmetastatic thyroid tumors. Study in general: Malignant thyroid and benign thyroid patients provided blood and tumor or nodule tissue whose repertoires were compared.

In the original analysis: Building a distant-metastasis classifier for papillary thyroid cancer drew on CDR3 differences across clinicopathological groups. TCRdb recomputed clones from the PCR reads via MiXCR. The V and J calls were determined by TCRdb, not by the authors. This table holds tens of thousands of clones, around 25% found once. No patient had received any treatment before thyroid surgery. Study findings and constraints: For both blood and tumor, malignant thyroid tumors reportedly showed significantly higher TCR beta diversity than benign nodules did.

The CDR3 is 14 amino acids. V dropped 4 bases and J dropped 4; count of bases not matched to a gene: 7. In germline, CDR1 is GTSNPN, CDR2 SVGIG (reference sequence). This TCR was sampled from a female donor with papillary thyroid cancer or a benign thyroid nodule (not recorded which). Some clones in this sample may be carry-over from other donors' samples. The chain employs TRBV30 and TRBJ2-1, with 7 bases lining up with TRBD2. The specimen was blood. CDR3 in DNA: TGTGCCTGGAATCTCGCTAGCGGTTACAATGAGCAGTTCTTC. This sequence encodes CAWNLASGYNEQFF.